What follows describes a single T cell receptor (beta chain). As processed by the authors: Reference gene primer amplification yielded estimated nucleated cell counts. Measured with immunoSEQ multiplex PCR; TCRdb has only the in-frame clones, and not every one. V and J calls plus clone size are reproduced from that table; the DNA served to infer D and trimming. The sample has around 180,000 clones; roughly four fifths are singletons. The CDR3 loop spans 14 amino acids. Trimming removed 5 bases from V and 1 base from J, with 11 bases in between. Looked up from germline, CDR1 is MGHDK and CDR2 is SYGVNS. This record belongs to a study of blood T cell repertoires in COVID-19. The overall study: COVID-19 samples from acute and convalescent phases originated in the United States, Italy and Spain. PBMCs, B-cell-depleted T cells, or T cells provided the cDNA or gDNA that made up the material.

The chain couples TRBV25-1 to TRBJ2-5; possibly TRBD1 for D (5 bases). The sequenced sample consisted of peripheral blood. This TCR came from a woman aged 25 to 39 with acute or convalescent COVID-19. The CDR3 DNA is TGTGCCAGCAGTCGCCTCGACAGCCAAGAGACCCAGTACTTC. Protein product: CASSRLDSQETQYF.